The clone carrying this T cell receptor (beta chain) has a single count. Positive CCR7 selection of CD45RO-negative cells yielded the naive CD8 cells, and terminally differentiated effector memory CD45RA+ cells were excluded. All of the donors resided in Nashville, Tennessee, and each was a Caucasian adult. The sample is drawn from a study of shared clonotypes between healthy human individuals. TCRdb's table, derived via immunoSEQ multiplex PCR, lists solely in-frame clones and lacks some. The sample carries roughly 770,000 clones, 95% to 97% recorded once. The germline CDR1 and CDR2 sequences are SNHLY and FYNNEI. The CDR3 is 15 amino acids. Losses at the gene ends were 5 bases for V and 1 base for J; bases not matched to a gene: 6.

This receptor was obtained from a man aged 25 to 45 in good health. Sequencing was done on a sample of naive CD8+ T cells sorted from blood. The chain uses TRBV2 and TRBJ1-1, with 8 bases fitting TRBD1. CDR3 DNA: TGTGCCAGCAGTACCCCGACAGGGGCGAACACTGAAGCTTTCTTT. It specifies CASSTPTGANTEAFF.